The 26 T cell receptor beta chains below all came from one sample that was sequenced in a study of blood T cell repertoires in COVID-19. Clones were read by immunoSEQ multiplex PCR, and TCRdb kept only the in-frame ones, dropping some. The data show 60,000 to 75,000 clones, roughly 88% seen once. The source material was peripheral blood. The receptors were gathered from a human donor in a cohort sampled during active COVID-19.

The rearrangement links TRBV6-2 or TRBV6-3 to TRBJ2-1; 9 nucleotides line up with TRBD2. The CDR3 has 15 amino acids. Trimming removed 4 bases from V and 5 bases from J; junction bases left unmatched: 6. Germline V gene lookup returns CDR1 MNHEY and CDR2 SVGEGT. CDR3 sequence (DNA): TGTGCCAGCAGTTCCCGGACTAGCGCAAACAATGAGCAGTTCTTC. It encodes CASSSRTSANNEQFF.

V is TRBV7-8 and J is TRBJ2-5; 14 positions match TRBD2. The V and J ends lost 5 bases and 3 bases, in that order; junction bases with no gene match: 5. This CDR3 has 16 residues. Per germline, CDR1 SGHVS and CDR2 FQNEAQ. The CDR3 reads CASSPRTSGGKETQYF. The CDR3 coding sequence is TGTGCCAGCAGCCCCCGGACTAGCGGGGGGAAAGAGACCCAGTACTTC.

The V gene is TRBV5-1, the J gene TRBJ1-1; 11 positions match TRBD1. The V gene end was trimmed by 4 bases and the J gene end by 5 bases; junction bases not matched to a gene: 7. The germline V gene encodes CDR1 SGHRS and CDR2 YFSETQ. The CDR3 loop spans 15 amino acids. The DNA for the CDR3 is TGCGCCAGCAGCCGGACAGGGGGCGCGGGAACTGAAGCTTTCTTT. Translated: CASSRTGGAGTEAFF.

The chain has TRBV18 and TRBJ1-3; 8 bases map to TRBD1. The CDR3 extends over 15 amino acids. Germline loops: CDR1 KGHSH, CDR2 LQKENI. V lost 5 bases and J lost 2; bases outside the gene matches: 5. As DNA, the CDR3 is TGTGCCAGCTCAGACAGGGGAACTCCTGGAAACACCATATATTTT. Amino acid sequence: CASSDRGTPGNTIYF.

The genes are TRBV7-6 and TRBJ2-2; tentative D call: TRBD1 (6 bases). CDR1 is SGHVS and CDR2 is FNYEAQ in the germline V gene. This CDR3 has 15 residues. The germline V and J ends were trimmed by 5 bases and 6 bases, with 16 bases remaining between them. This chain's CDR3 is CASSRGHSVSGELFF. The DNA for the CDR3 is TGTGCCAGCAGCAGGGGACATTCAGTTTCCGGGGAGCTGTTTTTT.

The chain's CDR3 is CASSYWGTGTGELFF. CDR3 coding DNA: TGTGCCAGCAGTTACTGGGGGACAGGGACCGGGGAGCTGTTTTTT. V gene TRBV6-6 combines with J gene TRBJ2-2; the match to TRBD1 covers 9 bases. Germline values: CDR1 MNHNY, CDR2 SVGAGI (reference sequence). The CDR3 is 15 amino acids. V lost 1 base to trimming and J lost 5 bases; unmatched junction nucleotides: 2.

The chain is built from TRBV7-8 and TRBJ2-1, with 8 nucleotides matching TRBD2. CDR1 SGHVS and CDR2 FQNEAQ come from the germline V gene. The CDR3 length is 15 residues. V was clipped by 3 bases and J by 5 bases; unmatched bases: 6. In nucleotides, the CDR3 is TGTGCCAGCAGCTTGGGAGCGGGAGAGAACAATGAGCAGTTCTTC. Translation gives CASSLGAGENNEQFF.

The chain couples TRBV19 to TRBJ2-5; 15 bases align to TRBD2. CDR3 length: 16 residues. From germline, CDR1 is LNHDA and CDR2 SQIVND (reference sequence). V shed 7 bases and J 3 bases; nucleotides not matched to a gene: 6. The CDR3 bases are TGTGCCAGTACCCCCGGGACTAGCGGGAGGAAAGAGACCCAGTACTTC. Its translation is CASTPGTSGRKETQYF.

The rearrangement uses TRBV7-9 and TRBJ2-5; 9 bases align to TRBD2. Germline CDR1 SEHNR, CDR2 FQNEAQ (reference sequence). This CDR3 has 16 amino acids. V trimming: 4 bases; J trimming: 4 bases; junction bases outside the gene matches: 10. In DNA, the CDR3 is TGTGCCAGCAGCTATGGTGCAGCGACTAGCGGAGAGACCCAGTACTTC. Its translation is CASSYGAATSGETQYF. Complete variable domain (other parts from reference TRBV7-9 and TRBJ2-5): DTGVSQNPRHKITKRGQNVTFRCDPISEHNRLYWYRQTLGQGPEFLTYFQNEAQLEKSRLLSDRFSAERPKGSFSTLEIQRTEQGDSAMYLCASSYGAATSGETQYFGPGTRLLVL.

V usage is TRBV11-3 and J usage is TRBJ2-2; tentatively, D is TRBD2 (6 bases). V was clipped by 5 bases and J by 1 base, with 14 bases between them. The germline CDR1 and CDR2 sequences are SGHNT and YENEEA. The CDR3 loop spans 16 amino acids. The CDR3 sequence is CASSPAWGENTGELFF. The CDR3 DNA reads TGTGCCAGCAGCCCCGCCTGGGGGGAGAACACCGGGGAGCTGTTTTTT. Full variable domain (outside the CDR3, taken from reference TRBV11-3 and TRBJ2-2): EAGVVQSPRYKIIEKKQPVAFWCNPISGHNTLYWYLQNLGQGPELLIRYENEEAVDDSQLPKDRFSAERLKGVDSTLKIQPAELGDSAVYLCASSPAWGENTGELFFGEGSRLTVL.

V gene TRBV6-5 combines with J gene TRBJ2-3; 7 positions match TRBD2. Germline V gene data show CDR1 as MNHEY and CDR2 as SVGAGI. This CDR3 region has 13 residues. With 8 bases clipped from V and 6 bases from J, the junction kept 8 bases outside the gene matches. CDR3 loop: CASRSGPGDTQYF. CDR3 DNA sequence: TGTGCCAGCCGTAGCGGGCCGGGGGATACGCAGTATTTT.

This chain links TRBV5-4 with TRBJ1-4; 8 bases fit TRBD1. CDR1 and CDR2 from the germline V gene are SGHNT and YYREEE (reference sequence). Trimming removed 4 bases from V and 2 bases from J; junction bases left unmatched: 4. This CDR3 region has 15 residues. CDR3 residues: CASSVDRGTNEKLFF. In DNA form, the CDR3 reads TGTGCCAGCAGCGTCGACAGGGGCACTAATGAAAAACTGTTTTTT.

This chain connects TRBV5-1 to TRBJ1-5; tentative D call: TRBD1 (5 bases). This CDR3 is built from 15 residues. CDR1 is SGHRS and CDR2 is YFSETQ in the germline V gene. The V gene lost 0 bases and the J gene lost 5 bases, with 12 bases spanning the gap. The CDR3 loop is CASSLGTGGDQPQHF. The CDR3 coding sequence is TGCGCCAGCAGCTTGGGGACGGGAGGGGATCAGCCCCAGCATTTT.

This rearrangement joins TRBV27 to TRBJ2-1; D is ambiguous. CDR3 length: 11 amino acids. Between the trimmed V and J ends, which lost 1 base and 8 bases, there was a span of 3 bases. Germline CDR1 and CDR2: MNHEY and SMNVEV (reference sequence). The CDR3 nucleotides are TGTGCCAGCAGTTTATTAGATGAGCAGTTCTTC. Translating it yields CASSLLDEQFF.

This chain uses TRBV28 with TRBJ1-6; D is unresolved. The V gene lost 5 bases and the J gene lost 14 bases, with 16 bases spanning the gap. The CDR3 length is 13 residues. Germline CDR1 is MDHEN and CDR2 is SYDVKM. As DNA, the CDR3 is TGTGCCAGCAGTGCCCCAGGCCCCCCCACCCTCCACTTT. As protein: CASSAPGPPTLHF.

Written as DNA, the CDR3 is TGTGCCAGTAGTCCCCTGACAGTCTCTGGAAACACCATATATTTT. Protein product: CASSPLTVSGNTIYF. The V gene is TRBV19, the J gene TRBJ1-3, with a possible D match to TRBD1 (5 bases). The length of the CDR3 is 15 residues. Trimming left V 5 bases short and J 0 bases short, with 11 bases between. Germline CDR1 LNHDA, CDR2 SQIVND (reference sequence). Using reference TRBV19 and TRBJ1-3 for the parts outside the CDR3, the full variable domain is DGGITQSPKYLFRKEGQNVTLSCEQNLNHDAMYWYRQDPGQGLRLIYYSQIVNDFQKGDIAEGYSVSREKKESFPLTVTSAQKNPTAFYLCASSPLTVSGNTIYFGEGSWLTVV.

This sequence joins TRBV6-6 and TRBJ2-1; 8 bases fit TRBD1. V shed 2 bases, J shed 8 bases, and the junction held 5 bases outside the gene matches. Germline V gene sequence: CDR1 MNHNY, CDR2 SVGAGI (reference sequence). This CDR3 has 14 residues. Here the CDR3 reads CASSYRDRTDEQFF. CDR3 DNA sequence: TGTGCCAGCAGTTACCGGGACAGGACGGATGAGCAGTTCTTC.

The CDR3 loop is CSVGGGTGNTQYF. CDR3 DNA: TGCAGCGTTGGTGGCGGAACGGGGAATACGCAGTATTTT. The rearrangement joins TRBV29-1 to TRBJ2-3; weak D call: TRBD2 (5 bases). The V gene's germline CDR1 is SQVTM and CDR2 ANQGSEA. The CDR3 spans 13 residues. V dropped 4 bases and J dropped 7 bases, with 15 bases sitting between them.

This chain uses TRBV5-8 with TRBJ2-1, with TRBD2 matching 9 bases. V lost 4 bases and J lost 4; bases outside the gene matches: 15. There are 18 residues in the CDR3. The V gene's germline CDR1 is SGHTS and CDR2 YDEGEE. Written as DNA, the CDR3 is TGTGCCAGCAGCCCAGGTCTCGCGGGAGGGTCCCCTTACAATGAGCAGTTCTTC. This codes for CASSPGLAGGSPYNEQFF.

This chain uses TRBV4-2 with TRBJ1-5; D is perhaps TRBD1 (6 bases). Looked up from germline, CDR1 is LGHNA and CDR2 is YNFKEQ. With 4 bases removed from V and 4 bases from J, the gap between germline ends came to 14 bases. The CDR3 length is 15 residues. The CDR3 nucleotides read TGTGCCAGCAGCCCTGAGTGGGGACAAAATCAGCCCCAGCATTTT. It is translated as CASSPEWGQNQPQHF.

This chain's CDR3 is CASSFGTGAYEQYF. Here the CDR3 DNA reads TGTGCCAGCAGCTTCGGGACAGGGGCCTACGAGCAGTACTTC. The chain employs TRBV5-4 and TRBJ2-7, with 10 bases matching TRBD1. The trim removed 2 bases at V and 2 bases at J, leaving 1 base unmatched. The CDR3 sequence is 14 residues long. From germline, CDR1 is SGHNT and CDR2 YYREEE (reference sequence).

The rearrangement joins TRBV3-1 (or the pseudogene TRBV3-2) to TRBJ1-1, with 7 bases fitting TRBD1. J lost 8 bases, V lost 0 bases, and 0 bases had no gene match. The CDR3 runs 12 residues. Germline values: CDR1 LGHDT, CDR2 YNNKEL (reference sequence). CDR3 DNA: TGTGCCAGCAGCCAAGAACAGGGGGAAGCTTTCTTT. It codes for CASSQEQGEAFF.

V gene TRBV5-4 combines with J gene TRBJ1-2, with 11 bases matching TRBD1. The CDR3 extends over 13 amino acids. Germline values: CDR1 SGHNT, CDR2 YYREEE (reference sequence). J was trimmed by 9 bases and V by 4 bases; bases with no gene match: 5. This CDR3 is CASSRTGGHSYTF. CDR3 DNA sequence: TGTGCCAGCAGCCGGACAGGGGGCCATAGCTACACCTTC.

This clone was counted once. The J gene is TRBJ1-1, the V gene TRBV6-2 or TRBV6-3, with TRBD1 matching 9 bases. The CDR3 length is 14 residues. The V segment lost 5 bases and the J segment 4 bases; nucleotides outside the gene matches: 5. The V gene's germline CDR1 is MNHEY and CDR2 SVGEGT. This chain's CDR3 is CASSMTGGGTEAFF. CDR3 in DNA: TGTGCCAGCAGTATGACAGGGGGTGGCACTGAAGCTTTCTTT.

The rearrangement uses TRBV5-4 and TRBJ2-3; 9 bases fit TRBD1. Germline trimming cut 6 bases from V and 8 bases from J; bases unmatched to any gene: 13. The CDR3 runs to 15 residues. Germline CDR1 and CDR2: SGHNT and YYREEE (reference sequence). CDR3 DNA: TGTGCCAGCACGGCGGACAGGGGACCTTTCAGTACGCAGTATTTT. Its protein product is CASTADRGPFSTQYF.

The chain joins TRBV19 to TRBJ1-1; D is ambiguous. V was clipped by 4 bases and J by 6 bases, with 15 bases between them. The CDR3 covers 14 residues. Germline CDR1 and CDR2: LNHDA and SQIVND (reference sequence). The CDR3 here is CASSNVGEIPEAFF. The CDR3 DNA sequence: TGTGCCAGTAGTAATGTGGGAGAGATCCCTGAAGCTTTCTTT.